The rows below give T cell receptor beta chains drawn from one sample of a study of T cell responses to AZD1222 COVID-19 vaccine. The table came from immunoSEQ multiplex PCR; TCRdb's copy has only in-frame clones and leaves some out. This table holds over 120,000 clones, roughly 85% found once. Source: peripheral blood, taken on day 0 of AZD1222 vaccination. The receptors originated from an adult in good health. The CDR3 runs from the conserved cysteine through the conserved F or W. The D gene is left open where the match is weak. A clone size is listed for some rows: how often the clone was seen (once, few, many), or a class if it is expanded.

NA	TRBJ1-2	TRBV5-1	NA	TGCGCCAGCAGCTTCGATGGCTCAGAAAGTGGCTACACCTTC	CASSFDGSESGYTF
NA	TRBJ2-7	TRBV11-3	TRBD1	TGTGCCAGCAGCTCAGGGGGCGCCGAGCCGCACGAGCAGTACTTC	CASSSGGAEPHEQYF
NA	TRBJ1-2	TRBV3-1/TRBV3-2	TRBD1	TGTGCCAGCAGCCCCGGGACAGGGAGTGGCTACACCTTC	CASSPGTGSGYTF
NA	TRBJ1-1	TRBV19	NA	TGTGCCACCACTTCCCCTACCGCGAACACTGAAGCTTTCTTT	CATTSPTANTEAFF
NA	TRBJ1-5	TRBV10-3	NA	TGTGCCATCAGTGAACAGGGACCCTATCAGCCCCAGCATTTT	CAISEQGPYQPQHF
NA	TRBJ1-2	TRBV18	NA	TGTGCCAGCTCACCACCAGGCGGCTATGGCTACACCTTC	CASSPPGGYGYTF
NA	TRBJ1-1	TRBV5-4	TRBD1	TGTGCCAGCAGCCGGACAGGCACTGAAGCTTTCTTT	CASSRTGTEAFF
NA	TRBJ2-1	TRBV25-1	TRBD2	TGTGCCGCGACTAGCGGGAGCGGGGAGCAGTTCTTC	CAATSGSGEQFF
NA	TRBJ2-4	TRBV27	NA	TGTGCCAGCTCCCCGGAGAGCAGGGTAGCCAAAAACATTCAGTACTTC	CASSPESRVAKNIQYF
NA	TRBJ2-7	TRBV10-3	TRBD2	TGTGCCATCAGTGACCCCGGGACTACCTCGCCGCTTGGGTACTTC	CAISDPGTTSPLGYF
NA	TRBJ2-3	TRBV7-2	TRBD2	TGTGCCAGCAGCTTGGGGGGGACTAGCGGCGATACGCAGTATTTT	CASSLGGTSGDTQYF
once	TRBJ2-7	TRBV19	TRBD1	TGTGCCAGTAGTCAAGGGACAGGGGGCGTTGGGCAGTACTTC	CASSQGTGGVGQYF
NA	TRBJ1-1	TRBV7-2	NA	TGTGCCAGCAGCTCCAGGGTGAACACTGAAGCTTTCTTT	CASSSRVNTEAFF
NA	TRBJ1-2	TRBV3-1/TRBV3-2	NA	TGTGCCAGCAGCCCACTACAGGGACTCTATGGCTACACCTTC	CASSPLQGLYGYTF
NA	TRBJ1-5	TRBV12-3/TRBV12-4	TRBD1	TGTGCCACCCGGGACAGCCCCAATCAGCCCCAGCATTTT	CATRDSPNQPQHF
NA	TRBJ1-4	TRBV30	NA	TGTGCCCTCACCGGGGGGGGCTTGGTTGAAAAACTGTTTTTT	CALTGGGLVEKLFF
NA	TRBJ1-2	TRBV3-1/TRBV3-2	NA	TGTGCCAGCAGCCAAGATTGGACAATAAAAAACGGACAGTTCTATGGCTACACCTTC	CASSQDWTIKNGQFYGYTF
NA	TRBJ2-5	TRBV6-5	NA	TGTGCCAGCACCACCGTAATGGGGGCCGAAGAGACCCAGTACTTC	CASTTVMGAEETQYF
NA	TRBJ1-1	TRBV10-1	NA	TGCGCCAGCAGTGAGAATAAGGCTACGGGCACTGAAGCTTTCTTT	CASSENKATGTEAFF
NA	TRBJ2-7	TRBV12-3/TRBV12-4	NA	TGTGCCAGCAGTTCGGGGCCCTACGAGCAGTACTTC	CASSSGPYEQYF
once	TRBJ1-2	TRBV6-5	NA	TGTGCCAGTAGACAGGCACAGGTTGGCTATGGCTACACCTTC	CASRQAQVGYGYTF
NA	TRBJ2-5	TRBV27	TRBD1	TGTGCCAGCAGTAGACGGACAGGGCTCCCCAAAGAGACCCAGTACTTC	CASSRRTGLPKETQYF
NA	TRBJ2-1	TRBV10-2	NA	TGCGCCAGCAGGACAAATGAGCAGTTCTTC	CASRTNEQFF
NA	TRBJ2-5	TRBV19	TRBD1	TGTGCCAGTAGTGATACCCGACGACAGGGAAGGGCCCAAGAGACCCAGTACTTC	CASSDTRRQGRAQETQYF
NA	TRBJ2-6	TRBV5-8	TRBD1	TGTGCCAGCAGCTTGCTACAGGGGGCTTCTGGGGCCAACGTCCTGACTTTC	CASSLLQGASGANVLTF
few	TRBJ1-5	TRBV7-8	NA	TGTGCCAGCAGCTTAGAGGAGGGGCGAGGTCAGCCCCAGCATTTT	CASSLEEGRGQPQHF
NA	TRBJ1-1	TRBV15	NA	TGTGCCACCAGCAGAGATTCTAGCGGCACTGAAGCTTTCTTT	CATSRDSSGTEAFF
NA	TRBJ2-7	TRBV7-6	TRBD2	TGTGCCAGCAGCGCTGCGGGGGGCGGCGAGCAGTACTTC	CASSAAGGGEQYF
NA	TRBJ1-4	TRBV4-1	TRBD1	TGCGCCAGCAGCCCCCGGGACAGGGGCGGGGGTGAAAAACTGTTTTTT	CASSPRDRGGGEKLFF
NA	TRBJ2-7	TRBV7-8	NA	TGTGCCAGCAGCCCCTGGCAAAACGAGCAGTACTTC	CASSPWQNEQYF
NA	TRBJ2-3	TRBV10-3	NA	TGTGCCATCGCGGGGTCGGCGGATACGCAGTATTTT	CAIAGSADTQYF
NA	TRBJ1-4	TRBV15	NA	TGTGCCACCAGCCGAGGGGGGACGACCGAAAAACTGTTTTTT	CATSRGGTTEKLFF
NA	TRBJ2-1	TRBV30	TRBD2	TGTGCCTGGAGTGTAAAAGCGGGAGTTATTGATGAGCAGTTCTTC	CAWSVKAGVIDEQFF
NA	TRBJ1-3	TRBV7-2	NA	TGTGCCAGCAGCTCCCCGAGCGGGAGCTCTGGAAACACCATATATTTT	CASSSPSGSSGNTIYF
NA	TRBJ1-1	TRBV5-1	NA	TGCGCCAGCAGCTTGGATGGTCTCGCGAACACTGAAGCTTTCTTT	CASSLDGLANTEAFF
NA	TRBJ2-2	TRBV7-8	TRBD2	TGTGCCAGCAGCCACGGGGGGGAGATCACCGGGGAGCTGTTTTTT	CASSHGGEITGELFF
NA	TRBJ1-6	TRBV2	TRBD1	TGTGCCAGCAGAGCTTGGACAGGCGTCGATTCACCCCTCCACTTT	CASRAWTGVDSPLHF
NA	TRBJ1-5	TRBV2	TRBD1	TGTGCCAGCAGGTACGACAGGGAAAATCAGCCCCAGCATTTT	CASRYDRENQPQHF
NA	TRBJ1-1	TRBV12-3/TRBV12-4	NA	TGTGCCAGCAGTTTCGACAGCACTGAAGCTTTCTTT	CASSFDSTEAFF
NA	TRBJ1-3	TRBV5-6	NA	TGTGCCAGCAGCCCAGCCTTCTCTGGAAACACCATATATTTT	CASSPAFSGNTIYF
NA	TRBJ2-5	TRBV2	NA	TGTGCCAGCAGTGAAGAGGAGACCCAGTACTTC	CASSEEETQYF
NA	TRBJ2-4	TRBV5-4	NA	TGTGCCAGCAGCCCCGGAGGATTCGGGGGCATTCAGTACTTC	CASSPGGFGGIQYF
NA	TRBJ2-1	TRBV4-1	TRBD1	TGCGCCAGCAGCCCGAGCCCCTTGGACAGGGTAGGCTACAATGAGCAGTTCTTC	CASSPSPLDRVGYNEQFF
NA	TRBJ1-5	TRBV2	NA	TGTGCCAGCACCGATAGCAATCAGCCCCAGCATTTT	CASTDSNQPQHF
NA	TRBJ2-3	TRBV11-3	NA	TGTGCCAGCAGCTCGGAACAGGGAAGTACGCAGTATTTT	CASSSEQGSTQYF
NA	TRBJ1-4	TRBV28	NA	TGTGCCAGCAGTCGAAGCCTTAATGAAAAACTGTTTTTT	CASSRSLNEKLFF
NA	TRBJ2-1	TRBV6-5	TRBD2	TGTGCCAGTCAAACGGGGGGGCTCTACAATGAGCAGTTCTTC	CASQTGGLYNEQFF
NA	TRBJ1-4	TRBV5-1	TRBD1	TGCGCCAGCAGCACGGGACAGGGCGAAAAACTGTTTTTT	CASSTGQGEKLFF
once	TRBJ2-1	TRBV25-1	TRBD1	TGTGCCAGCAGTGGACAGGGGGCCGGATGGGGGAATGAGCAGTTCTTC	CASSGQGAGWGNEQFF
NA	TRBJ2-7	TRBV6-5	NA	TGTGCCAGCAGTTACGGGCAGGGAATCCCCCTCGAGCAGTACTTC	CASSYGQGIPLEQYF
NA	TRBJ1-3	TRBV6-5	TRBD1	TGTGCCAGCACTCAGGGACAGGGGTTAAACACCATATATTTT	CASTQGQGLNTIYF
NA	TRBJ1-2	TRBV5-8	NA	TGTGCCAGCAGCTTGGGGGGGGTCGGCTACACCTTC	CASSLGGVGYTF
NA	TRBJ2-5	TRBV27	TRBD1	TGTGCCAGCAAGGGTAGGGACAGGGAAGAGACCCAGTACTTC	CASKGRDREETQYF
NA	TRBJ1-2	TRBV21-1	NA	NA	CASSKALFGTGSCGYTF
NA	TRBJ1-5	TRBV4-1	NA	TGCGCCAGCAGCCAAGTCGCAGGCGATCAGCCCCAGCATTTT	CASSQVAGDQPQHF
NA	TRBJ1-2	TRBV19	TRBD1	TGTGCCAGTAGGACCATACAGGGGGCAGAGGGCTATGGCTACACCTTC	CASRTIQGAEGYGYTF
NA	TRBJ1-5	TRBV30	NA	TGTGCCTGGCGCCCAAATAGTGGGCCAAATCAGCCCCAGCATTTT	CAWRPNSGPNQPQHF
NA	TRBJ2-5	TRBV7-7	NA	TGTGCTAGCAGCTTAGTATTCCAAGAGACCCAGTACTTC	CASSLVFQETQYF
NA	TRBJ1-1	TRBV30	TRBD1	TGTGCCTGGACTACACAGGGGGGAGGAACTGAAGCTTTCTTT	CAWTTQGGGTEAFF